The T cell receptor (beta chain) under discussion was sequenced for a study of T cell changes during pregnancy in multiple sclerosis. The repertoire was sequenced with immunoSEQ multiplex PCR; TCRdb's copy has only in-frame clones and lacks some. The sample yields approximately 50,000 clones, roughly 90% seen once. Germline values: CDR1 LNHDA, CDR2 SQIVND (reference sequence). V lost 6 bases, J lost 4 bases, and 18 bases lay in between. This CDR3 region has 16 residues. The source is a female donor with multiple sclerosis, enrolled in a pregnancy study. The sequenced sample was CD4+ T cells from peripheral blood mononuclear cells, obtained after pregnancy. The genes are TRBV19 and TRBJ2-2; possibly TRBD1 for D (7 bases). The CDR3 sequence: CASSRTGGTATGELFF. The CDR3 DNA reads TGTGCCAGTAGCAGGACAGGAGGGACGGCCACCGGGGAGCTGTTTTTT.